What follows is one T cell receptor (beta chain) and its context. Its antigen is as yet unknown. This sample was taken from a study of Tregs in tolerant kidney transplant recipients. Trimming cost V 1 base and J 2 bases, with 6 bases left between them. The germline CDR1 and CDR2 sequences are SGHTA and FQGNSA. This CDR3 contains 15 residues. TCRdb keeps only in-frame clones here, not all; method: immunoSEQ multiplex PCR. This sample yields roughly 66,000 clones, of which 80% to 95% are seen a single time; approximately 11% belongs to the top ten. Study findings and constraints: Some patients' samples used different primers over time, so nucleotide sequences weren't comparable. Expanding Tregs on activated donor B cells appeared to best identify donor-specific TCRbeta clones. The small number of patients limits these findings pending further validation.

The origin of this receptor is a human donor who received a combined kidney and bone marrow transplant. The sample was CD8+ T cells from blood, taken before the transplant. This chain links TRBV7-2 with TRBJ2-6; a possible D gene is TRBD1 (6 bases). In DNA form, the CDR3 reads TGTGCCAGCAGCTTAGAGGGGGCTGGGGCCAACGTCCTGACTTTC. It encodes CASSLEGAGANVLTF.